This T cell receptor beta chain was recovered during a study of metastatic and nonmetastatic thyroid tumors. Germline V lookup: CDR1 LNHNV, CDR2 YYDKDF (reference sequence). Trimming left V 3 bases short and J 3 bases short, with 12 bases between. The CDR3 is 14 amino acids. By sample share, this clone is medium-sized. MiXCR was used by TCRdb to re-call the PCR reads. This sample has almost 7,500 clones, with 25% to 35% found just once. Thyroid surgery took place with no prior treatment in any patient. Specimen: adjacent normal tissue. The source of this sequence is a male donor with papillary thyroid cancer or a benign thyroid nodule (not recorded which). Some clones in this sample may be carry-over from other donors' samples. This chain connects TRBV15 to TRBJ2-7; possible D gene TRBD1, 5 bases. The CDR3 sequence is CATSSGQGDYEQYF. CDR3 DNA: TGTGCCACCAGCAGTGGGCAGGGTGACTACGAGCAGTACTTC.